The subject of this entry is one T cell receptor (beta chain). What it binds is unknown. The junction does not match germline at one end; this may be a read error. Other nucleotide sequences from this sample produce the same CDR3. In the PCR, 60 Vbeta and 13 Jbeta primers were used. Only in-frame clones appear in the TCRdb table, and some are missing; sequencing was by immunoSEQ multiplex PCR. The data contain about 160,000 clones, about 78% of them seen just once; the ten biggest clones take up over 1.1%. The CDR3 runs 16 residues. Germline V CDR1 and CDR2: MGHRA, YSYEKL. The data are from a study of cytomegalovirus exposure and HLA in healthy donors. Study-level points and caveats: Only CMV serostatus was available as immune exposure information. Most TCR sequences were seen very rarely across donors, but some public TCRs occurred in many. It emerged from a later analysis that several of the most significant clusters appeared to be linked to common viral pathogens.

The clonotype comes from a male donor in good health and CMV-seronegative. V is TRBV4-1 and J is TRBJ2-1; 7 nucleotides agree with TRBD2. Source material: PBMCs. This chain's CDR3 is CASSPAERDFYNEQFF. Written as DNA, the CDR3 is TGCGCCAGCAGCCCTGCTGAGCGGGACTTTTACAATGAACAGTTCTTC.